This T cell receptor beta chain was recovered during a study of cytomegalovirus exposure and HLA in healthy donors. Using immunoSEQ multiplex PCR, the repertoire was profiled, and TCRdb retains in-frame clones only, with some absent. This sample has about 130,000 clones; 85% to 90% occur once, and the top ten carry about 6.6%. The donors were in the roughly 120-subject validation cohort; that cohort was separate from the approximately 730-subject first cohort. Germline lookup yields CDR1 SGHRS and CDR2 YFSETQ. Between the trimmed V and J ends, which lost 2 bases and 4 bases, there was a span of 13 bases. The CDR3 sequence is 14 residues long. As to this clone: Its antigen is not known.

Study-level results: The listing of 150 to 200 TCR beta chains classed them as cytomegalovirus-associated. Diagnosis of cytomegalovirus status made by the classifier reportedly showed high specificity and sensitivity.

The source material was PBMCs. The V and J genes are TRBV5-1 and TRBJ2-7; no reliable D call. The clonotype comes from a woman aged 25 to 39 in good health and CMV-seropositive. The CDR3 sequence: CASSFSRPTYEQYF. The CDR3 DNA is TGCGCCAGCAGCTTTAGCAGACCTACTTACGAGCAGTACTTC.